The 21 T cell receptor beta chains in this list originate from one sample, sequenced in a study of OX40 agonist ivuxolimab in advanced cancers. The table came from immunoSEQ multiplex PCR; TCRdb's copy has only in-frame clones and leaves some out. Of over 70,000 clones in the sample, 80% to 90% were seen once. The sequenced sample was CD4+ or CD8+ T cells sorted from blood, obtained in a trial of the OX40 agonist ivuxolimab. Receptors originate from an adult with an advanced solid tumor such as melanoma, head and neck, liver or kidney cancer.

The chain has TRBV5-1 and TRBJ2-3; perhaps TRBD2 as D (5 bases). Trimming left V 2 bases short and J 3 bases short, with 19 bases between. CDR3 length: 17 amino acids. Per germline, CDR1 SGHRS and CDR2 YFSETQ. The CDR3 loop reads CASSLEGLLQYTDTQYF. The CDR3 nucleotides are TGCGCCAGCAGCTTAGAGGGCCTCCTACAATATACAGATACGCAGTATTTT.

CDR3 in amino acids: CASSKRTHYYGYTF. The CDR3, as DNA: TGTGCCAGCAGCAAACGGACGCATTACTATGGCTACACCTTC. The chain joins TRBV5-6 to TRBJ1-2; D is unresolved. The CDR3 is 14 residues long. Germline-derived CDR1 and CDR2 are SGHDT and YYEEEE. The V end was cut by 4 bases, the J end by 3 bases, with 13 bases between. Full variable domain (rest looked up from reference TRBV5-6 and TRBJ1-2): DAGVTQSPTHLIKTRGQQVTLRCSPKSGHDTVSWYQQALGQGPQFIFQYYEEEERQRGNFPDRFSGHQFPNYSSELNVNALLLGDSALYLCASSKRTHYYGYTFGSGTRLTVV.

This chain connects TRBV5-6 to TRBJ2-1; 8 bases agree with TRBD1. Per germline, CDR1 SGHDT and CDR2 YYEEEE. The trim removed 1 base at V and 7 bases at J, leaving 7 bases unmatched. The CDR3 consists of 15 residues. Here the CDR3 reads CASSLLGRGQNEQFF. CDR3 coding DNA: TGTGCCAGCAGCTTGTTAGGCAGGGGGCAGAATGAGCAGTTCTTC.

The J gene is TRBJ1-1, the V gene TRBV5-6; D not resolved. CDR3 length: 14 residues. V lost 4 bases and J lost 1, with 11 bases in between. The V gene's germline CDR1 is SGHDT and CDR2 YYEEEE. This chain's CDR3 is CASSPKTKNTEAFF. The CDR3 nucleotides read TGTGCCAGCAGCCCCAAAACTAAGAACACTGAAGCTTTCTTT.

CDR3 DNA: TGTGCCAGCAGCCTTGGACAGGGCTCCTACGAGCAGTACTTC. Translated: CASSLGQGSYEQYF. This chain connects TRBV9 to TRBJ2-7, with TRBD1 matching 8 bases. Germline V gene data show CDR1 as SGDLS and CDR2 as YYNGEE. V was clipped by 4 bases and J by 0 bases; unmatched bases: 3. The CDR3 is 14 residues long.

The V and J genes are TRBV7-7 and TRBJ2-2, with a tentative D call TRBD1 (5 bases). The V end lost 5 bases, the J end lost 1 base, and 8 bases lay between the germline ends. This CDR3 has 14 residues. Germline loops: CDR1 SSHAT, CDR2 FNYEAQ (reference sequence). As DNA, the CDR3 is TGTGCCAGCAGCCGACAGTGGAACACCGGGGAGCTGTTTTTT. Translation: CASSRQWNTGELFF.

V and J are TRBV29-1 and TRBJ1-5; D possibly corresponds to TRBD1 (6 bases). Germline CDR1 reads SQVTM; CDR2 reads ANQGSEA. CDR3 size: 13 residues. V was clipped by 4 bases and J by 6 bases, with 13 bases between them. CDR3 bases: TGCAGCGTTGGAAACAGGGTCGGTCAGCCCCAGCATTTT. This translates into CSVGNRVGQPQHF.

This rearrangement joins TRBV10-3 to TRBJ2-5; D unclear. CDR1 and CDR2 from the germline V gene are ENHRY and SYGVKD. CDR3 length: 13 amino acids. The ends were cut back, 2 bases at V and 5 bases at J, with 9 bases in the middle. The CDR3 DNA sequence: TGTGCCATCAGTGAGGGGCCGGGTGAGACCCAGTACTTC. Translation: CAISEGPGETQYF.

This chain links TRBV29-1 with TRBJ2-7; D gene uncertain. The CDR3 extends over 15 amino acids. V was shortened by 5 bases and J by 4 bases, with 21 bases between the two germline ends. The germline gives CDR1 SQVTM, CDR2 ANQGSEA. The CDR3 sequence: CSVTAQRYTGYEQYF. As DNA, the CDR3 is TGCAGCGTTACCGCACAGAGGTACACCGGATACGAGCAGTACTTC.

The chain has TRBV15 and TRBJ1-5; TRBD1 is a possible D gene (5 bases). V was clipped by 4 bases and J by 4 bases, with 14 bases between them. Germline V gene lookup returns CDR1 LNHNV and CDR2 YYDKDF (reference sequence). CDR3 length: 15 residues. The CDR3 DNA is TGTGCCACCAGCAATGAGAACAGGTTTAATCAGCCCCAGCATTTT. This gives the protein CATSNENRFNQPQHF.

This chain uses TRBV20-1 with TRBJ2-7; 9 bases align to TRBD2. Unmatched junction bases numbered 2, after V lost 4 bases and J lost 7 bases. CDR3 length: 11 residues. CDR1 and CDR2 (germline): DFQATT, SNEGSKA (reference sequence). CDR3 amino acids: CSATSGREQYF. CDR3 bases: TGCAGTGCTACGAGCGGGAGGGAGCAGTACTTC.

The chain joins TRBV28 to TRBJ1-5; a possible D gene is TRBD1 (5 bases). Trimming cost V 3 bases and J 0 bases, with 12 bases left between them. The CDR3 has 16 amino acids. The germline V gene encodes CDR1 MDHEN and CDR2 SYDVKM. CDR3 sequence: CASSFPGTVSNQPQHF. In nucleotides, the CDR3 is TGTGCCAGCAGTTTCCCCGGGACGGTTAGCAATCAGCCCCAGCATTTT.

CDR3 in amino acids: CASSSGLAGAETQYF. In nucleotides, the CDR3 is TGTGCCAGCAGCTCCGGACTAGCGGGGGCAGAGACCCAGTACTTC. The chain employs TRBV7-2 and TRBJ2-5; TRBD2 matches 13 bases. Germline CDR1 is SGHTA and CDR2 is FQGNSA. The CDR3 is 15 residues long. The V and J ends lost 4 bases and 4 bases, in that order; junction bases with no gene match: 3.

This clone was observed a few times. The V gene is TRBV7-3, the J gene TRBJ2-2; 9 positions match TRBD1. CDR1 and CDR2 (germline): SGHTA, FQGTGA. Trimming cost V 1 base and J 7 bases; bases outside gene matches: 7. The CDR3 contains 16 residues. The DNA of the CDR3 is TGTGCCAGCAGCTTAAACTCTGGACAGGGGATCGGGGAGCTGTTTTTT. This translates into CASSLNSGQGIGELFF.

J is TRBJ2-7 and V is TRBV15; no reliable D call. The germline gives CDR1 LNHNV, CDR2 YYDKDF (reference sequence). V gave up 9 bases and J gave up 3 bases, with 9 bases separating them. The CDR3 sequence is 11 residues long. The chain's CDR3 is CATGIGYEQYF. The CDR3 nucleotides are TGTGCCACGGGAATCGGCTACGAGCAGTACTTC.

V gene TRBV2 combines with J gene TRBJ1-1; D gene uncertain. The V and J ends lost 8 bases and 7 bases respectively, with 17 bases between them. The CDR3 extends over 13 amino acids. CDR1 SNHLY and CDR2 FYNNEI come from the germline V gene. The CDR3 nucleotides read TGTGCCAGCGGAGTTTTGGTTGCGGATGAAGCTTTCTTT. It specifies CASGVLVADEAFF.

The V and J genes are TRBV4-2 and TRBJ2-4, with 10 bases identical to TRBD2. This CDR3 is built from 18 residues. From germline, CDR1 is LGHNA and CDR2 YNFKEQ. V shed 0 bases, J shed 0 bases, and the junction held 5 bases outside the gene matches. The CDR3 here is CASSQEGSGGLAKNIQYF. The CDR3, as DNA: TGTGCCAGCAGCCAAGAGGGTAGCGGGGGGTTAGCCAAAAACATTCAGTACTTC.

A single count supports this clone. V usage is TRBV5-1 and J usage is TRBJ1-2; the match to TRBD1 covers 8 bases. V lost 4 bases and J lost 4; bases outside the gene matches: 12. The V gene's germline CDR1 is SGHRS and CDR2 YFSETQ. The CDR3 covers 16 residues. CDR3: CASSPRGGQETYGYTF. The CDR3 DNA reads TGCGCCAGCAGCCCCCGGGGGGGACAGGAAACCTATGGCTACACCTTC.

The rearrangement uses TRBV5-4 and TRBJ1-4, with TRBD1 matching over 7 bases. V shed 4 bases and J 8 bases; nucleotides not matched to a gene: 14. Germline CDR1 reads SGHNT; CDR2 reads YYREEE (reference sequence). This CDR3 region has 16 residues. CDR3 sequence reads: CASSPTGGGDREKLFF. CDR3 DNA: TGTGCCAGCAGCCCTACCGGTGGGGGGGACAGAGAAAAACTGTTTTTT.

V and J are TRBV4-3 and TRBJ2-3, with D uncertain. The CDR3 totals 16 residues. Germline CDR1 is LGHNA and CDR2 is YSLEER. Trimming pared 0 bases from V and 6 bases from J, leaving 16 bases between. The CDR3 spells CASSQETYPRPDTQYF. The CDR3 DNA reads TGCGCCAGCAGCCAAGAGACATACCCCCGACCCGATACGCAGTATTTT.

DNA of the CDR3: TGTGCCAGCAGCTCAGAGGGGGGCGGGTGGAATGAGCAGTTCTTC. As protein: CASSSEGGGWNEQFF. The chain carries TRBV5-6 and TRBJ2-1; D might be TRBD1 or TRBD2, each matching 6 bases. In germline, CDR1 is SGHDT, CDR2 YYEEEE. V was shortened by 3 bases and J by 7 bases, with 17 bases between the two germline ends. The CDR3 runs 15 residues.